This TCR beta chain was sequenced in a study of blood T cell repertoires in COVID-19 (dated by TCRdb to 2018 to 2020). In the study overall: Samples covering the acute and convalescent phases of COVID-19 were provided by collaborators in the United States, Italy and Spain. The samples were drawn from two sources: the first 160 participants of the ongoing ImmuneRACE study, and over 1,000 subjects contributed by 6 global collaborators. The prospective study material was composed of cDNA or gDNA derived from T cells, B-cell-depleted T cells, or PBMCs. Subjects who had been exposed to COVID-19, were actively infected with it, or had recovered from it provided the deeply sampled blood TCRbeta repertoires that made up the dataset. Where available, HLA class I and class II types were obtained from metadata supplied by the sample provider rather than from assay-based typing. The repertoires were released in a freely available public database intended as a resource for research on the immune response to SARS-CoV-2. A de-identified subject ID, COVID-19 status, age in years and sex were almost always included in the sample metadata.

The cysteine opens and the phenylalanine closes a CDR3 of 15 amino acids. CDR3 DNA is the only sequence kept; it has 45 bases, read in frame from the first base. V is shortened by 5 bases, J by 1 base, and the region joining them spans 14 bases. Taken from the germline V gene, the CDR1 and CDR2 loops are SGHVS and FNYEAQ. Regarding this clone: No cognate antigen has been identified for it. No much larger clone is present one base from it, and per-base qualities are unavailable.

Each collaborating institution followed its own protocols to collect whole blood in K2EDTA tubes. Collaborator samples were shipped for TCRbeta analysis as frozen whole blood, isolated PBMCs, or DNA extracted from either sample type. TCRbeta CDR3 regions were amplified from genomic DNA by means of the immunoSEQ Assay, a bias-controlled multiplex PCR. In the original analysis: The number of nucleated cells in each sample was estimated by amplification of reference gene primers within the assay. Sequence reads were collapsed and filtered to measure the absolute abundance of every unique TCRbeta CDR3 rearrangement. For each sample, productive Simpson clonality was calculated as the square root of Simpson's diversity index over productive rearrangements. TCRdb retrieved this table from immuneACCESS and kept in-frame rearrangements only. Not all clones are present; in checked studies, unresolved V genes account for under half, and no reason is known for the remainder. The D gene and trimming were derived from the DNA, and the V and J assignments and clone size from that table. This sample holds 100,000 to 120,000 clones; 80% to 85% were observed only once. Jointly, the top ten make up approximately 40% of the sample.

The study at large found these results: The quantity of clinical and demographic metadata differed by source and by participant and was supplied without curation.

The receptor's source is a man aged 80 or over with acute or convalescent COVID-19. Sequences were obtained from peripheral blood. The rearranged chain carries TRBV7-6 and TRBJ1-1, with the D gene uncertain. The nucleotide sequence is given as TGTGCCAGCAGCGCCGTGGGCATTCAGAACACTGAAGCTTTCTTT. Translated, this gives CASSAVGIQNTEAFF.